This TCR beta chain was obtained from a study of cytomegalovirus exposure and HLA in healthy donors. Deletions cut 4 bases from V and 1 base from J, with 11 bases between. Germline V gene sequence: CDR1 MDHEN, CDR2 SYDVKM. The CDR3 sequence is 14 residues long. Notes on the study in general: Rarity characterized most TCR sequences, yet some public TCRs appeared in many donors.

With respect to this clone: Its antigen is still unknown.

The PCR made use of 60 Vbeta and 13 Jbeta primers. Clones were read by immunoSEQ multiplex PCR, and TCRdb kept only the in-frame ones, dropping some. The table lists 90,000 to 100,000 clones, more than 60% of them singletons. Sequencing input: PBMCs. This chain connects TRBV28 to TRBJ2-7; the D gene is possibly TRBD1 (6 bases). The source is a man in his fifties in good health and CMV-seronegative. CDR3 DNA sequence: TGTGCCAGCAGTTCATCCACAGGGTCCTACGAGCAGTACTTC. Translating gives CASSSSTGSYEQYF.